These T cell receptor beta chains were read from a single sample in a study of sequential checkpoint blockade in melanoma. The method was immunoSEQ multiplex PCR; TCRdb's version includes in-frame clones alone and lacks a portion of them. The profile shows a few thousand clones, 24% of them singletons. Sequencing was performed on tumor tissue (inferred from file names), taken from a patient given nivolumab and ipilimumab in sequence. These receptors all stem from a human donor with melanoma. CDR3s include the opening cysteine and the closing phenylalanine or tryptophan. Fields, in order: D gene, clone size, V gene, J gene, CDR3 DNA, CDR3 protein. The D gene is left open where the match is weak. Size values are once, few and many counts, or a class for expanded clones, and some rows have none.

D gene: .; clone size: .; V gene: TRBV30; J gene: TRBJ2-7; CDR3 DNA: TGTGCCTGGAGTGTACTGAGCTACGAGCAGTACTTC; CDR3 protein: CAWSVLSYEQYF
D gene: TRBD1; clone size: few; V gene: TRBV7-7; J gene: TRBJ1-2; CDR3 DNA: TGTGCCAGCAGCCTCGGACAGGGGAGAGAGCCTAACTATGGCTACACCTTC; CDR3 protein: CASSLGQGREPNYGYTF
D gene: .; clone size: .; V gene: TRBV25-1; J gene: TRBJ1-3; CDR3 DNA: TGTGCCAGCATCCCTCCGGGGGCTGGAAACACCATATATTTT; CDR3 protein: CASIPPGAGNTIYF
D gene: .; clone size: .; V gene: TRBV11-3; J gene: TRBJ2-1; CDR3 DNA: TGTGCCAGCAGCTTAGACGGGGGAGTCAATGAGCAGTTCTTC; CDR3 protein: CASSLDGGVNEQFF
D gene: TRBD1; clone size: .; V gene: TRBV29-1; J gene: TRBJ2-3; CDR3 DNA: TGCAGCGTTGAAGCAGCCGGGACAGTTAGCACAGATACGCAGTATTTT; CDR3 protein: CSVEAAGTVSTDTQYF
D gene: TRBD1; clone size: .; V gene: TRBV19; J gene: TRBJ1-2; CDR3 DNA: TGTGCCAGTAGTTTGACAGGGGAAAACTATGGCTACACCTTC; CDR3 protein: CASSLTGENYGYTF
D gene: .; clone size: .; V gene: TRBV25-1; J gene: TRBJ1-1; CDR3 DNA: TGTGCCAGCAGTGGTAGGGATGCCATGAACACTGAAGCTTTCTTT; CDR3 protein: CASSGRDAMNTEAFF
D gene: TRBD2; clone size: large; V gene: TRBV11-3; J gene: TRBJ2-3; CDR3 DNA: TGTGCCAGCAGCTCCTACCCGGGACTAGATGTAACAGATACGCAGTATTTT; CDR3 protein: CASSSYPGLDVTDTQYF
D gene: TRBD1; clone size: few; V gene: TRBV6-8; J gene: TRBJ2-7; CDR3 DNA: TGTGCCAGCAGTGGCCTGGGACAGGTCTACGAGCAGTACTTC; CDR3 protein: CASSGLGQVYEQYF
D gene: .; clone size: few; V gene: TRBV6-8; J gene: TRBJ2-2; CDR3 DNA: TGTGCCAGCAGGACCCTGGCCGGGACCGGGGAGCTGTTTTTT; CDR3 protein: CASRTLAGTGELFF
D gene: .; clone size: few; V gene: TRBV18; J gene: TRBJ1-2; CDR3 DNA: TGTGCCAGCTCACCGGCCAGTCCCGTTAACTATGGCTACACCTTC; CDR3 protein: CASSPASPVNYGYTF
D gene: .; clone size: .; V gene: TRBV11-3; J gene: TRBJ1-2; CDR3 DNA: TGTGCCAGCAGCTGGACCGACAGAAACTATGGCTACACCTTC; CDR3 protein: CASSWTDRNYGYTF
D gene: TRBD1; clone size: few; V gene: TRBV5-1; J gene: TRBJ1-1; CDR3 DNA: TGCGCCAGCAGTTACCGGACAGGGCGGGGGAGGACTGAAGCTTTCTTT; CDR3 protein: CASSYRTGRGRTEAFF
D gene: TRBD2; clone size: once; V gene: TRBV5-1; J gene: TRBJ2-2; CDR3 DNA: TGCGCCAGCAGCTTGGCGACTAGCGAAGCCGGGGAGCTGTTTTTT; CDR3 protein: CASSLATSEAGELFF
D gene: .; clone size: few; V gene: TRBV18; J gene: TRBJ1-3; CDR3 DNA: TGTGCCAGCTCACCTGTCCCCGGTCCTGGAAACACCATATATTTT; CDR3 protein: CASSPVPGPGNTIYF
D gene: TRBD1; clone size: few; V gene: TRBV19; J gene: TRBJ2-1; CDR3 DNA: TGTGCCAGTAGGAACAGGGGGCAAGACTACAATGAGCAGTTCTTC; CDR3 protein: CASRNRGQDYNEQFF